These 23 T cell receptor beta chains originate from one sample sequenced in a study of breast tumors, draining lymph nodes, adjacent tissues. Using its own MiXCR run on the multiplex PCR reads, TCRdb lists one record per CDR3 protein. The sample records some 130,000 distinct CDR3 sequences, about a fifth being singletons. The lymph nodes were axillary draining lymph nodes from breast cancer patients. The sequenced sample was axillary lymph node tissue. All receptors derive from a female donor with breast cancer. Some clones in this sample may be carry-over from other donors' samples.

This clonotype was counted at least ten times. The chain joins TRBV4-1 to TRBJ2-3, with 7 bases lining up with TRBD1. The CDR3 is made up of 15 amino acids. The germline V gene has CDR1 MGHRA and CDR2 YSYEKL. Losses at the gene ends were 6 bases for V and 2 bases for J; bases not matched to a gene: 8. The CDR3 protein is CASSQGESLTDTQYF. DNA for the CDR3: TGCGCCAGCAGTCAGGGGGAGTCCCTCACAGATACGCAGTATTTT.

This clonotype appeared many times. The CDR3: CSVGTGVYEQYF. The CDR3 DNA sequence: TGCAGCGTTGGTACGGGGGTCTACGAGCAGTACTTC. The genes are TRBV29-1 and TRBJ2-7; maybe TRBD2 (6 bases). Per the germline V gene, CDR1 is SQVTM and CDR2 is ANQGSEA. V lost 4 bases and J 3 bases, leaving 10 bases between the germline ends. The CDR3 spans 12 residues.

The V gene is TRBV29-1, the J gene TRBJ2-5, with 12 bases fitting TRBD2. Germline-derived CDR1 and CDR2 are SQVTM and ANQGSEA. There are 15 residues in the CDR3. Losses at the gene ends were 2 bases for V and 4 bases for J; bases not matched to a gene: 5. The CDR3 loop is CSVELAGGSLETQYF. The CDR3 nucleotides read TGCAGCGTTGAACTAGCGGGAGGGTCCCTAGAGACCCAGTACTTC. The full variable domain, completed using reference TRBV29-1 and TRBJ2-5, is SAVISQKPSRDICQRGTSLTIQCQVDSQVTMMFWYRQQPGQSLTLIATANQGSEATYESGFVIDKFPISRPNLTFSTLTVSNMSPEDSSIYLCSVELAGGSLETQYFGPGTRLLVL.

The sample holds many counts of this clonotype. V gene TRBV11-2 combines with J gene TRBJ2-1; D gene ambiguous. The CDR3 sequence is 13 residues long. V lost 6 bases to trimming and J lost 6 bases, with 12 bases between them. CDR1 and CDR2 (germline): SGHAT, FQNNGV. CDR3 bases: TGTGCCAGCAGGTCCCAGGTAGGCAATGAGCAGTTCTTC. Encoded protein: CASRSQVGNEQFF.

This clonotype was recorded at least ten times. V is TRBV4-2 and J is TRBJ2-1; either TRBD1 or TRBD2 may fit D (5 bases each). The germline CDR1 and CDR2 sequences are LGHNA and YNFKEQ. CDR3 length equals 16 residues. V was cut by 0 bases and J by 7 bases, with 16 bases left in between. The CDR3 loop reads CASSQEGSGPGNEQFF. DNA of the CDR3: TGTGCCAGCAGCCAAGAAGGTTCGGGGCCAGGGAATGAGCAGTTCTTC.

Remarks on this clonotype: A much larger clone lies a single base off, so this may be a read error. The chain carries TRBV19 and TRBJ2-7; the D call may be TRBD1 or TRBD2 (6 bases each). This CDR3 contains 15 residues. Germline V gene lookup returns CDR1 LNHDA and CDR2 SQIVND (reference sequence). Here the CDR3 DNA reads TGTGCCAGCCGAAGTAGTCGGGGGCAGGCCTACGAGCGGTACTTC. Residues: CASRSSRGQAYERYF.

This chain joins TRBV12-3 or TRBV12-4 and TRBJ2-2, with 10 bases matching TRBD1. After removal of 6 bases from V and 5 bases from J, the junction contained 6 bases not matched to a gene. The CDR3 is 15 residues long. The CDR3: CASSLGQGVTGELFF. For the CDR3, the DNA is TGTGCCAGCAGCCTTGGACAGGGGGTTACCGGGGAGCTGTTTTTT.

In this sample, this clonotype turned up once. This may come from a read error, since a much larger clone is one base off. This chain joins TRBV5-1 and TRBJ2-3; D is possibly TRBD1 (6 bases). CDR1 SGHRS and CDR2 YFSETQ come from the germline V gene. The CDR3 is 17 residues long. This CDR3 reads CASSLGQGSKWTDTRYF. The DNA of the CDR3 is TGCGCCAGCAGCTTGGGGCAGGGGTCGAAATGGACAGATACGCGGTATTTT.

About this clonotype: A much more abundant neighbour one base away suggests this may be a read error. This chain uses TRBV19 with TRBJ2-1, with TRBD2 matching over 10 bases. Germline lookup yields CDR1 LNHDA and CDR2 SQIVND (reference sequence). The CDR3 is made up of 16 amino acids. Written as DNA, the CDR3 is TGTGCCAGTAGTGCGAGGGCTAGCGGGAGAAGCAATGAGCAGCTCTTC. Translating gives CASSARASGRSNEQLF.

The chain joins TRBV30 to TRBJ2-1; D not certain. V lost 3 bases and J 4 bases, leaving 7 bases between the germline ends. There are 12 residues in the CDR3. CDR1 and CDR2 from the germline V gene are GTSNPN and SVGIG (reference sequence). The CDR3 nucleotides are TGTGCCTGGAGAATGGGATACAATGAGCAGTTCTTC. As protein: CAWRMGYNEQFF.

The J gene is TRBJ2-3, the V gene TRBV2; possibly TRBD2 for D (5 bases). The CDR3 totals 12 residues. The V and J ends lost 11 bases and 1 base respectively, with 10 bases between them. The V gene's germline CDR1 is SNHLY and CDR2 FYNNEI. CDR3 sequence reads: CAGAGGTDTQYF. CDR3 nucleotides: TGTGCCGGCGCCGGGGGCACAGATACGCAGTATTTT. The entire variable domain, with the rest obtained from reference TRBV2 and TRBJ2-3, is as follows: EPEVTQTPSHQVTQMGQEVILRCVPISNHLYFYWYRQILGQKVEFLVSFYNNEISEKSEIFDDQFSVERPDGSNFTLKIRSTKLEDSAMYFCAGAGGTDTQYFGPGTRLTVL.

CDR3 protein: CASSLAAGYSNQPQHF. The CDR3 nucleotides read TGTGCCAGCAGTTTAGCGGCAGGTTATAGCAATCAGCCCCAGCATTTT. The V gene is TRBV12-3 or TRBV12-4, the J gene TRBJ1-5, with unresolved D. Deletions cut 0 bases from V and 0 bases from J, with 9 bases between. The CDR3 totals 16 residues.

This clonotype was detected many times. The chain's CDR3 is CASSSSGTKQETQYF. The DNA for the CDR3 is TGTGCCAGCAGCTCTAGCGGGACCAAACAAGAGACCCAGTACTTC. The V call is TRBV7-2, the J call TRBJ2-5; TRBD2 matches 9 bases. The CDR3 runs to 15 residues. The J segment lost 2 bases and the V segment lost 4 bases, leaving 5 bases of the junction unmatched. The V gene's germline CDR1 is SGHTA and CDR2 FQGNSA.

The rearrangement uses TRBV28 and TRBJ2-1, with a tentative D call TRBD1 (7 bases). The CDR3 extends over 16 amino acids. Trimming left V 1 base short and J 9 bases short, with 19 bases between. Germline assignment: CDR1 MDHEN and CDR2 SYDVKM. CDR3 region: CASSLFRAGGRSEQFF. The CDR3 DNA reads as TGTGCCAGCAGTTTATTTCGGGCAGGGGGGAGAAGTGAGCAGTTCTTC.

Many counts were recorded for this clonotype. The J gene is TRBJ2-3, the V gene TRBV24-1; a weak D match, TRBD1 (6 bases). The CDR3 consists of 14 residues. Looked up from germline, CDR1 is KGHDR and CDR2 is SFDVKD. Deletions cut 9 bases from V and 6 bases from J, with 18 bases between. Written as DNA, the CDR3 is TGTGCCACCTCCTTGGCAGGGGCCACGGATACGCAGTATTTT. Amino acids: CATSLAGATDTQYF.

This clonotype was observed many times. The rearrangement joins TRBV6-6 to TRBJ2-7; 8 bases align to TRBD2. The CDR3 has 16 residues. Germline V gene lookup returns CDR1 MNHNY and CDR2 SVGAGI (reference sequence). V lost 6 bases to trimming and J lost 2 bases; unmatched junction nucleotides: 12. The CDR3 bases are TGTGCCAGCAGATCAAGCGGGAGTACGAAAACCTACGAGCAGTACTTC. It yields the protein CASRSSGSTKTYEQYF.

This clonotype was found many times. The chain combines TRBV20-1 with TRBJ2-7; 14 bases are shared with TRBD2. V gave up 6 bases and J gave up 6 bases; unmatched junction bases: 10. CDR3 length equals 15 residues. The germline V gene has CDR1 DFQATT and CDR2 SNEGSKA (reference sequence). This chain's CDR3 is CSAEPGTSGSSEQYF. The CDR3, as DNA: TGCAGTGCGGAACCCGGGACTAGCGGGAGCAGCGAGCAGTACTTC.

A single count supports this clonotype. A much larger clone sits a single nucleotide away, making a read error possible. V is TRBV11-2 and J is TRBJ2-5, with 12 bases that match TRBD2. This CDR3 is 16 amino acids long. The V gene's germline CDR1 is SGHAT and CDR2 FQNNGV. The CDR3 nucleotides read TGTGCCAGCAGCTTAGATCTACTAGCGGGAGGAGAGGCCCAGTACTTC. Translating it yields CASSLDLLAGGEAQYF.

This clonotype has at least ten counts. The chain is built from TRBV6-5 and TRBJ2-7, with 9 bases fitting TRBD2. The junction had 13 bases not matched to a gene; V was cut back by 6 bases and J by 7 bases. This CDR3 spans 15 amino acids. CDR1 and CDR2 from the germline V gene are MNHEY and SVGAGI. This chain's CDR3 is CASSPGAGGSREQYF. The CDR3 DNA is TGTGCCAGCAGCCCCGGGGCGGGAGGGTCTAGAGAGCAGTACTTC.

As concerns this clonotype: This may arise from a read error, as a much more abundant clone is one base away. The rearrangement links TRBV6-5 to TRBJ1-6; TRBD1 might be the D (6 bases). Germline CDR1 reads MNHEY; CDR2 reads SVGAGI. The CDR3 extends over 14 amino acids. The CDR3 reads CASSYYRANAPLHF. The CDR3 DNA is TGTGCCAGCAGTTACTACAGGGCTAATGCACCCCTCCACTTT.

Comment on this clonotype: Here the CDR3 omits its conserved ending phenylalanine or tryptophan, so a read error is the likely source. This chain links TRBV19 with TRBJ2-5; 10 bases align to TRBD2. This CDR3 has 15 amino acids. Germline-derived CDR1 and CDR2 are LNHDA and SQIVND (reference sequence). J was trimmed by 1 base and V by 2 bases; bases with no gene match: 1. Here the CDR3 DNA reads TGTGCCAGTAGTATAAGCGGGAGGGCCCAAGAGACCCAGTACCTC. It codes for CASSISGRAQETQYL.

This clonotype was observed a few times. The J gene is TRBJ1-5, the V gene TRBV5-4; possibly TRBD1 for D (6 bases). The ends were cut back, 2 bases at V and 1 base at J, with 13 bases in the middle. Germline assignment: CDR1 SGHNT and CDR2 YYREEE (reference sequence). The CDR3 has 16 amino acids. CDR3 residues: CASSLRGEGSNQPQHF. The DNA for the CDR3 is TGTGCCAGCAGCTTAAGGGGGGAGGGGAGCAATCAGCCCCAGCATTTT.

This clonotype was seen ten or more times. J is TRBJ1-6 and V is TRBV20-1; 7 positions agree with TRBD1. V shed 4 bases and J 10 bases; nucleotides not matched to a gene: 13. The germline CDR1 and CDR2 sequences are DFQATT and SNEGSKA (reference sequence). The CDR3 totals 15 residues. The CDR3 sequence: CSATSSGGEGSPLHF. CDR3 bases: TGCAGTGCTACCAGCTCAGGGGGAGAGGGATCACCCCTCCACTTT.